This T cell receptor (beta chain) stems from a study of T cell repertoires in cytomegalovirus infection (dated by TCRdb to about 2019). Some background on the complete study: The peptide stimulations were aimed at well-studied HLA-B-restricted epitopes as well as recently identified HLA-C-restricted CMV epitopes, whose presentation resists viral immunomodulation. Because public TCR beta signatures pointed to carriage of CMV infection together with the matching HLA type, the HLA type of each donor mattered for the analysis. What the authors observed across the whole study: The ex vivo response was dominated by HLA-C-restricted CMV-specific TCR beta clonotypes, which also provided the single most frequent clonotype in two of eight donors. In both this cohort and an independent cohort of some 380 donors, the cumulative frequency of public TCR beta family members distinguished carriers of CMV infection plus the relevant HLA type.

This clonotype was counted a few times. The specificity of this receptor is unknown. No base-level quality is on record; no much larger clone is a single base apart. Inclusive of the bounding cysteine and phenylalanine, the CDR3 is 14 residues long. The kept DNA is CDR3 alone, 42 bases in frame from the first base. The V and J ends are trimmed by 5 bases and 4 bases, leaving 14 bases between them. According to the germline V gene, CDR1 reads KGHSH and CDR2 reads LQKENI. This specimen's treatment or condition label, interpreted: in vitro stimulation with specific CMV peptide epitopes to enrich CMV-specific T cells. The data were produced on an Illumina HiSeq 1500. TCRdb passed the public sequencing reads through fastp at Q25 and MiXCR, retaining productive beta sequences. Duplicate CDR3 protein sequences are folded into a single record with the most common DNA and genes. This sample comprises 380,000 or so distinct CDR3 sequences, approximately 30% of them detected only once. The top ten hold approximately 12% of the sample.

Specimen: cultured PBMCs, collected from culture after CMV antigen stimulation. The rearranged chain carries TRBV18 and TRBJ1-1, with no D gene named confidently. This TCR was sampled from a human donor in good health (CMV status not recorded). Some clones in this sample may be carry-over from other donors' samples. The CDR3 reads as follows: CASSSNPEGTEAFF. At the DNA level, the sequence is TGTGCCAGCTCATCGAATCCTGAGGGCACTGAAGCTTTCTTT.